This T cell receptor beta chain was recovered during a study of T cells after posttransplantation cyclophosphamide. Overall study findings and caveats: After PTCy, TRB diversity resembled that of CNI/methotrexate controls.

Trimming shortened V by 2 bases and J by 1 base, and 14 bases separated the two germline ends. Germline CDR1 MRHNA, CDR2 SNTAGT. The CDR3 extends over 16 amino acids. Sequencing used immunoSEQ multiplex PCR; TCRdb keeps in-frame clones, though not all of them. There are about 25,000 clones in the sample, none observed a single time. On the day of bone marrow donation, the related graft donor provided peripheral blood. This clone was observed many times. What it recognizes is unknown. V is TRBV6-4 and J is TRBJ1-2, with D perhaps matching TRBD1 (5 bases). Sequencing was carried out using PBMCs. The sequence was obtained from a woman in her 50s in good health, CMV-negative, and a related stem cell transplant donor. For the CDR3, the DNA is TGTGCCAGCAGTGACAGGGGCGCACCCGATAACTATGGCTACACCTTC. Translating gives CASSDRGAPDNYGYTF.